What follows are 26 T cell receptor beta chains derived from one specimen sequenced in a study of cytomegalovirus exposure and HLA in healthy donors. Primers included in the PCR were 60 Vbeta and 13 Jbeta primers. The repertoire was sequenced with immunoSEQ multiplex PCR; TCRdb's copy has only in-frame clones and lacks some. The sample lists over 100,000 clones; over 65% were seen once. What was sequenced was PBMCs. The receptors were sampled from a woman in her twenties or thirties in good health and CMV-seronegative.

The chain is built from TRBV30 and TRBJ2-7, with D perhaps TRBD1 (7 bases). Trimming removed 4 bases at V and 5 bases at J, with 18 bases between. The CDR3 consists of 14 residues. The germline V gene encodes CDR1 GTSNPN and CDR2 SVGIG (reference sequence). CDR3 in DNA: TGTGCCTGGAACCAGGGGGACTGGGGGAACGAGCAGTACTTC. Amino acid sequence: CAWNQGDWGNEQYF.

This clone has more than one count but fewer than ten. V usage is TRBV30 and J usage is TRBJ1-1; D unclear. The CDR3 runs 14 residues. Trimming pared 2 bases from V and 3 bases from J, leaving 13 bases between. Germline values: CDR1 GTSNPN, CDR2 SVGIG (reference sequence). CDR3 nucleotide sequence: TGTGCCTGGAGTCAAGGCAGGTTATACACTGAAGCTTTCTTT. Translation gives CAWSQGRLYTEAFF.

The chain's CDR3 is CASSILVGAHNEQFF. The CDR3 nucleotides read TGTGCCAGTAGTATTCTCGTCGGTGCCCACAATGAGCAGTTCTTC. The chain uses TRBV19 and TRBJ2-1; D is uncertain. Trimming shortened V by 3 bases and J by 5 bases, and 14 bases separated the two germline ends. Germline V CDR1 and CDR2: LNHDA, SQIVND (reference sequence). This CDR3 has 15 residues. The full variable domain, completed using reference TRBV19 and TRBJ2-1, is DGGITQSPKYLFRKEGQNVTLSCEQNLNHDAMYWYRQDPGQGLRLIYYSQIVNDFQKGDIAEGYSVSREKKESFPLTVTSAQKNPTAFYLCASSILVGAHNEQFFGPGTRLTVL.

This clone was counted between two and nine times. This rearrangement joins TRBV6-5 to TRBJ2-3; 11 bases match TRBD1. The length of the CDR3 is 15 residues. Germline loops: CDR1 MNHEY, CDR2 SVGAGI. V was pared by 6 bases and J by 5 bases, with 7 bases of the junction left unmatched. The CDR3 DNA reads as TGTGCCAGCAGCCCTGGACAGGGGGCCGTAGATACGCAGTATTTT. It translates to CASSPGQGAVDTQYF.

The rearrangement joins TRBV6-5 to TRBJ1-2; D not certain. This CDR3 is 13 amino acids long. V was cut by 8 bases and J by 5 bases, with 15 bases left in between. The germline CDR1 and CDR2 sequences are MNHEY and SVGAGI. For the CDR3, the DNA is TGTGCCAGCGCCCCGGGAATTCTTTATGGCTACACCTTC. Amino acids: CASAPGILYGYTF.

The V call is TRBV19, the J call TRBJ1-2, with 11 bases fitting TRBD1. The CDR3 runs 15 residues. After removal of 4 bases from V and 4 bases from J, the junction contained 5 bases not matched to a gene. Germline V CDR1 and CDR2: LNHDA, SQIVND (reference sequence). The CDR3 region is CASSTPDRGLYGYTF. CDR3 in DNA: TGTGCCAGTAGTACACCGGACAGGGGGCTCTATGGCTACACCTTC.

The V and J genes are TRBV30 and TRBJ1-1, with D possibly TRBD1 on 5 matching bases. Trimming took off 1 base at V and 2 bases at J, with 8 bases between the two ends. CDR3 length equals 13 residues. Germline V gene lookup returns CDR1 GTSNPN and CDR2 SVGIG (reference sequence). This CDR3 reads CAWSGQRNTEAFF. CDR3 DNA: TGTGCCTGGAGTGGACAGAGAAACACTGAAGCTTTCTTT.

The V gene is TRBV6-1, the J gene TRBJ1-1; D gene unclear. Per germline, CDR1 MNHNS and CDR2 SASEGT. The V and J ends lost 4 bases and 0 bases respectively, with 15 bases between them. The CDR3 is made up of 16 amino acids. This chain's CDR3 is CASSVTFRSMNTEAFF. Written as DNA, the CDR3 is TGTGCCAGCAGTGTAACCTTTAGGAGTATGAACACTGAAGCTTTCTTT.

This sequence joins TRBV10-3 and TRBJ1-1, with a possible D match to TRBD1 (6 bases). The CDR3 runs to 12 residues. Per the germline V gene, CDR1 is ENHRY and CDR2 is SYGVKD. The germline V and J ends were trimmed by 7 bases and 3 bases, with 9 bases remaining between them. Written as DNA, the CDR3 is TGTGCCATCAAACAGGGCGACACTGAAGCTTTCTTT. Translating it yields CAIKQGDTEAFF.

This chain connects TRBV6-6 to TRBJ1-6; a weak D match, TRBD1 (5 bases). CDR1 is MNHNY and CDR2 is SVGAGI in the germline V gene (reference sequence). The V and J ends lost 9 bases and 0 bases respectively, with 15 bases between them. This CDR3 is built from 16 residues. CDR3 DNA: TGTGCCAGTAACGACCCCGGGGGCTCCTATAATTCACCCCTCCACTTT. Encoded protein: CASNDPGGSYNSPLHF.

CDR3 coding DNA: TGCGCCAGCAGCCGCAGGGGGCAGGCCACTGAAGCTTTCTTT. This sequence encodes CASSRRGQATEAFF. The V gene is TRBV5-1, the J gene TRBJ1-1; 8 nucleotides align to TRBD1. This CDR3 contains 14 residues. V trimming: 4 bases; J trimming: 4 bases; junction bases outside the gene matches: 6. Germline V lookup: CDR1 SGHRS, CDR2 YFSETQ.

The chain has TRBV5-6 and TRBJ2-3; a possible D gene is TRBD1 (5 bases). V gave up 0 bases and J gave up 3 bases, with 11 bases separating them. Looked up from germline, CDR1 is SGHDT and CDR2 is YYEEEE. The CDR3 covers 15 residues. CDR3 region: CASSLEAGLTDTQYF. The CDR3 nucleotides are TGTGCCAGCAGCTTGGAGGCAGGGTTAACAGATACGCAGTATTTT.

Here the CDR3 reads CASSPGLTTYEQYF. The DNA of the CDR3 is TGTGCCAGCTCACCAGGGTTAACTACCTACGAGCAGTACTTC. The J gene is TRBJ2-7, the V gene TRBV18; D gene uncertain. Per the germline V gene, CDR1 is KGHSH and CDR2 is LQKENI. Trimming shortened V by 2 bases and J by 2 bases, and 10 bases separated the two germline ends. There are 14 residues in the CDR3.

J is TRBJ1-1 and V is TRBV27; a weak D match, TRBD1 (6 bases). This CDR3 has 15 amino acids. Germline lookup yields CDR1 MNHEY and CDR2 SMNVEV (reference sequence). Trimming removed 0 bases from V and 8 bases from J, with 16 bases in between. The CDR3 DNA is TGTGCCAGCAGTTTATCGACAGGCCCCATACGGGAAGCTTTCTTT. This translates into CASSLSTGPIREAFF.

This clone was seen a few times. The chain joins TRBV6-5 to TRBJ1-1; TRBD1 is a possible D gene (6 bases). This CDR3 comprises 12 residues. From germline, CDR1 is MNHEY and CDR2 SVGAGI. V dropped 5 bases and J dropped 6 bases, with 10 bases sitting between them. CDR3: CASSGRGAEAFF. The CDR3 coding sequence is TGTGCCAGCAGTGGCAGGGGCGCTGAAGCTTTCTTT.

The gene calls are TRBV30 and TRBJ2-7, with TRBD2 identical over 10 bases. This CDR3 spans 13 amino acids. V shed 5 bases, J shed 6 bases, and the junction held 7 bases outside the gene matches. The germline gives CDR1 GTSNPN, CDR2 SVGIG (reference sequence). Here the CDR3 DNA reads TGTGCCTGGGAAGTGGCTAGCGGGAGCGAGCAGTACTTC. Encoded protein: CAWEVASGSEQYF.

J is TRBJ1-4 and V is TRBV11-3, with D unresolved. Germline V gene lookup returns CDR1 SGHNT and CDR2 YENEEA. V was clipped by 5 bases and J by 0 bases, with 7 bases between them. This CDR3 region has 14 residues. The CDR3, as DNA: TGTGCCAGCAGCCCCCCCGCAACTAATGAAAAACTGTTTTTT. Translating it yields CASSPPATNEKLFF.

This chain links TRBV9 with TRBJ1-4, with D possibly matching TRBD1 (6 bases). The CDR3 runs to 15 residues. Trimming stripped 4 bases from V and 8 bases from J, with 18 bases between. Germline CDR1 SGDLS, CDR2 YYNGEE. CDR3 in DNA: TGTGCCAGCAGCCCCGGGGGGGGCAAAACGGAAAAACTGTTTTTT. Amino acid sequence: CASSPGGGKTEKLFF. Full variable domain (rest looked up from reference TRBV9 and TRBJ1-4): DSGVTQTPKHLITATGQRVTLRCSPRSGDLSVYWYQQSLDQGLQFLIQYYNGEERAKGNILERFSAQQFPDLHSELNLSSLELGDSALYFCASSPGGGKTEKLFFGSGTQLSVL.

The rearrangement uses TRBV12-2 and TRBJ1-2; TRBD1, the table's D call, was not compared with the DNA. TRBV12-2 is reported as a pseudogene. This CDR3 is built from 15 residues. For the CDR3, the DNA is TGTGCAAGTCGCTTACGACAGGAAGGATTCTATGGCTACACCTTC. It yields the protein CASRLRQEGFYGYTF.

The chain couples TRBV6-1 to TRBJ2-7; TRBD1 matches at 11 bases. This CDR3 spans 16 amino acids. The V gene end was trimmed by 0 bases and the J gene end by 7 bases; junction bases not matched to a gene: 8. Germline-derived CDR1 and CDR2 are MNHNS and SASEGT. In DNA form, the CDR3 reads TGTGCCAGCAGTGAAGCGGGGGGGACAGGGGGTCGGGAGCAGTACTTC. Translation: CASSEAGGTGGREQYF.

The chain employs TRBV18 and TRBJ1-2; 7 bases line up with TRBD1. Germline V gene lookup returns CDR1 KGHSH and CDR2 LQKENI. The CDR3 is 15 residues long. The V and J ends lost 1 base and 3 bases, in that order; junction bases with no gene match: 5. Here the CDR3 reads CASSPQGAMDYGYTF. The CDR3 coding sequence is TGTGCCAGCTCACCACAGGGGGCGATGGACTATGGCTACACCTTC.

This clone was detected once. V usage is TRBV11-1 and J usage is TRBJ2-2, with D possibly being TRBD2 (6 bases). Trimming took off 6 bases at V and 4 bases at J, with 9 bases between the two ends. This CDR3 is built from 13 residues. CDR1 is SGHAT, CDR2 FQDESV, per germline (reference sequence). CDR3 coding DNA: TGTGCCAGCAGGGAGGGGAGCACCGGGGAGCTGTTTTTT. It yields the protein CASREGSTGELFF.

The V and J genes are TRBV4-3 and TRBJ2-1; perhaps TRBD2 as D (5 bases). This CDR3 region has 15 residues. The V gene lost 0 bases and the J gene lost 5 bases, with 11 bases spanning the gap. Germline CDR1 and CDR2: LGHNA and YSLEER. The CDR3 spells CASSQDFRGNNEQFF. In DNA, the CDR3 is TGCGCCAGCAGCCAAGATTTCCGAGGGAACAATGAGCAGTTCTTC.

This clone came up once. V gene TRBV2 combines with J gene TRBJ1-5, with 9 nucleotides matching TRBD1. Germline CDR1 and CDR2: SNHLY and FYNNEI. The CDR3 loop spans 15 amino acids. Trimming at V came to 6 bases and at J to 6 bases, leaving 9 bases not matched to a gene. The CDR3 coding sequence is TGTGCCAGCAGCGCCCCGGGACAGGGACGTCAGCCCCAGCATTTT. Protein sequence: CASSAPGQGRQPQHF.

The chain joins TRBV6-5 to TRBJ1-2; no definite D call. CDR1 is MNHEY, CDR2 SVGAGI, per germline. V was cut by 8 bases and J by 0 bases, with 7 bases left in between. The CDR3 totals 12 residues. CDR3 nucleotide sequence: TGTGCCAGCTTCGGTACTAACTATGGCTACACCTTC. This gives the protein CASFGTNYGYTF.

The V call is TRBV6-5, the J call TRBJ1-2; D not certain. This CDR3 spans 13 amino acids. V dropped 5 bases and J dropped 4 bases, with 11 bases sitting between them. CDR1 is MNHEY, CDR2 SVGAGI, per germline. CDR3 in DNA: TGTGCCAGCAGTCCCCGGGATGGCTATGGCTACACCTTC. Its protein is CASSPRDGYGYTF.